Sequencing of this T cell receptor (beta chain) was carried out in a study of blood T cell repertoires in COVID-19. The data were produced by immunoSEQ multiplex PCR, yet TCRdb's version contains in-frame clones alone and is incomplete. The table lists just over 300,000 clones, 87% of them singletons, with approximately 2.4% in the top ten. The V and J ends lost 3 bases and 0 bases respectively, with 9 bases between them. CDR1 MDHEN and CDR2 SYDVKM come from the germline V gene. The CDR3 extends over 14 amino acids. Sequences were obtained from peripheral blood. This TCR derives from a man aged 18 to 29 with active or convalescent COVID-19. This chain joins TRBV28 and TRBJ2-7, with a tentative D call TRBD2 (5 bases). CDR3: CASSLPRGSYEQYF. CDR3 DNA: TGTGCCAGCAGTTTGCCCCGGGGCTCCTACGAGCAGTACTTC.